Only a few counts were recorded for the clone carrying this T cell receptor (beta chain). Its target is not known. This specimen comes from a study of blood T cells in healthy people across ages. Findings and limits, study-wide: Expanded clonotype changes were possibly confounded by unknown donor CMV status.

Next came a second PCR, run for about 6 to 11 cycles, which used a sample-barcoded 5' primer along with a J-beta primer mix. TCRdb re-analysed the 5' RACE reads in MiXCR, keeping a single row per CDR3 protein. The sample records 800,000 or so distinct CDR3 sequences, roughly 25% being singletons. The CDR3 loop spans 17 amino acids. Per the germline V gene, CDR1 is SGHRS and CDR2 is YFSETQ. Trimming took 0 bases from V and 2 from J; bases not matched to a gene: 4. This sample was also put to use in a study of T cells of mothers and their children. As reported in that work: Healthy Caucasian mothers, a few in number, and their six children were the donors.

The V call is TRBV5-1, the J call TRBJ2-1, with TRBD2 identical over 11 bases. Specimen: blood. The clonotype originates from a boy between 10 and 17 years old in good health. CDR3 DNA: TGCGCCAGCAGCTTGGCACTAGCGGGAGAACCCTACAATGAGCAGTTCTTC. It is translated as CASSLALAGEPYNEQFF.